A single sample is the source of the 21 T cell receptor beta chains below, sequenced in a study of shared clonotypes between healthy human individuals. TCRdb keeps only in-frame clones here, not all; method: immunoSEQ multiplex PCR. The sample has over 950,000 clones, approximately 80% seen once. The sequencing input was memory CD4+ T cells from PBMCs. Described subset: CD45RA-negative fraction. The source is a man between 18 and 29 years old in good health. Some clones in this sample may be carry-over from other donors' samples.

V and J are TRBV5-1 and TRBJ1-4; D remains ambiguous. CDR1 is SGHRS and CDR2 is YFSETQ in the germline V gene. Trimming left V 4 bases short and J 2 bases short, with 9 bases between. The CDR3 runs to 14 residues. Here the CDR3 reads CASSTFGTNEKLFF. The CDR3 nucleotides read TGCGCCAGCAGCACCTTTGGGACTAATGAAAAACTGTTTTTT.

This clone is a singleton in its sample. V is TRBV15 and J is TRBJ2-1, with 8 bases lining up with TRBD2. This CDR3 is 15 amino acids long. CDR1 LNHNV and CDR2 YYDKDF come from the germline V gene (reference sequence). V was clipped by 3 bases and J by 4 bases; unmatched bases: 5. The CDR3 DNA is TGTGCCACCAGCAGGGACGGGACTAGTTACAATGAGCAGTTCTTC. It translates to CATSRDGTSYNEQFF.

The chain has TRBV15 and TRBJ2-7; D perhaps matches TRBD1 (7 bases). Germline V gene data show CDR1 as LNHNV and CDR2 as YYDKDF (reference sequence). The V and J ends lost 5 bases and 2 bases respectively, with 19 bases between them. The length of the CDR3 is 16 residues. This chain's CDR3 is CATSPQGGVKTYEQYF. In DNA form, the CDR3 reads TGTGCCACCAGCCCGCAGGGGGGTGTTAAGACCTACGAGCAGTACTTC.

CDR3 in DNA: TGTGCCAGCGGCTATGGCAGTAAGAACACTGAAGCTTTCTTT. This codes for CASGYGSKNTEAFF. V gene TRBV2 combines with J gene TRBJ1-1, with unresolved D. In germline, CDR1 is SNHLY, CDR2 FYNNEI. The V gene lost 8 bases and the J gene lost 1 base, with 14 bases spanning the gap. This CDR3 is built from 14 residues.

In its sample, this clone was seen once. This chain joins TRBV5-1 and TRBJ1-1; TRBD1 aligns across 7 bases. Germline V gene lookup returns CDR1 SGHRS and CDR2 YFSETQ. CDR3 size: 13 residues. V shed 7 bases and J 3 bases; nucleotides not matched to a gene: 6. Written as DNA, the CDR3 is TGCGCCAGCTACGAGGGACAGTACACTGAAGCTTTCTTT. This translates into CASYEGQYTEAFF. The whole variable domain, remainder taken from reference TRBV5-1 and TRBJ1-1, is KAGVTQTPRYLIKTRGQQVTLSCSPISGHRSVSWYQQTPGQGLQFLFEYFSETQRNKGNFPGRFSGRQFSNSRSEMNVSTLELGDSALYLCASYEGQYTEAFFGQGTRLTVV.

The chain joins TRBV5-1 to TRBJ2-5; D is unclear. Trimming left V 4 bases short and J 1 base short, with 14 bases between. The CDR3 spans 15 residues. Germline assignment: CDR1 SGHRS and CDR2 YFSETQ. CDR3 sequence: CASSGLLGSQETQYF. In DNA, the CDR3 is TGCGCCAGCAGCGGCCTTTTGGGGTCCCAAGAGACCCAGTACTTC. The entire variable domain, with the rest obtained from reference TRBV5-1 and TRBJ2-5, is as follows: KAGVTQTPRYLIKTRGQQVTLSCSPISGHRSVSWYQQTPGQGLQFLFEYFSETQRNKGNFPGRFSGRQFSNSRSEMNVSTLELGDSALYLCASSGLLGSQETQYFGPGTRLLVL.

The J gene is TRBJ1-1, the V gene TRBV6-5, with 11 bases lining up with TRBD1. Germline V gene data show CDR1 as MNHEY and CDR2 as SVGAGI. V was clipped by 6 bases and J by 11 bases; unmatched bases: 5. The CDR3 extends over 12 amino acids. This chain's CDR3 is CASRDRGQGAFF. As DNA, the CDR3 is TGTGCCAGCAGGGACAGGGGGCAGGGGGCTTTCTTT.

The chain recombines TRBV28 with TRBJ2-7; 7 bases are shared with TRBD1. Germline lookup yields CDR1 MDHEN and CDR2 SYDVKM. CDR3 length equals 15 residues. V lost 5 bases to trimming and J lost 0 bases; unmatched junction nucleotides: 7. In nucleotides, the CDR3 is TGTGCCAGCAGTCCAGGGGACAGTCCCTCCTACGAGCAGTACTTC. Protein sequence: CASSPGDSPSYEQYF. Complete variable domain (other parts from reference TRBV28 and TRBJ2-7): DVKVTQSSRYLVKRTGEKVFLECVQDMDHENMFWYRQDPGLGLRLIYFSYDVKMKEKGDIPEGYSVSREKKERFSLILESASTNQTSMYLCASSPGDSPSYEQYFGPGTRLTVT.

A word on this clone: The identical CDR3 is also encoded by other nucleotide sequences in the sample. The V and J genes are TRBV5-1 and TRBJ2-7, with 8 bases aligning to TRBD1. Germline V CDR1 and CDR2: SGHRS, YFSETQ. After removal of 6 bases from V and 0 bases from J, the junction contained 2 bases not matched to a gene. The CDR3 extends over 13 amino acids. The CDR3 nucleotides read TGCGCCAGCAAGACAGGGGACTCCTACGAGCAGTACTTC. Amino acid sequence: CASKTGDSYEQYF. Together with reference TRBV5-1 and TRBJ2-7, the CDR3 gives the full variable domain: KAGVTQTPRYLIKTRGQQVTLSCSPISGHRSVSWYQQTPGQGLQFLFEYFSETQRNKGNFPGRFSGRQFSNSRSEMNVSTLELGDSALYLCASKTGDSYEQYFGPGTRLTVT.

V usage is TRBV2 and J usage is TRBJ2-2, with a weak D call TRBD2 (6 bases). The germline V gene encodes CDR1 SNHLY and CDR2 FYNNEI. Trimming pared 6 bases from V and 3 bases from J, leaving 14 bases between. CDR3 length equals 15 residues. The CDR3 loop reads CASRRLTSYTGELFF. In DNA, the CDR3 is TGTGCCAGCAGGCGGCTAACTAGCTACACCGGGGAGCTGTTTTTT.

The chain links TRBV28 to TRBJ1-1; D ambiguous. Trimming took off 7 bases at V and 1 base at J, with 10 bases between the two ends. The CDR3 length is 13 residues. CDR1 is MDHEN and CDR2 is SYDVKM in the germline V gene. The CDR3 here is CASIHLSNTEAFF. The CDR3 DNA reads TGTGCCAGCATCCATCTATCGAACACTGAAGCTTTCTTT.

The chain links TRBV9 to TRBJ2-7, with 7 bases that match TRBD1. After removal of 2 bases from V and 2 bases from J, the junction contained 13 bases not matched to a gene. The CDR3 is made up of 17 amino acids. Per the germline V gene, CDR1 is SGDLS and CDR2 is YYNGEE. The CDR3 loop reads CASSVETRQGSTYEQYF. As DNA, the CDR3 is TGTGCCAGCAGCGTTGAAACGCGACAGGGTAGCACCTACGAGCAGTACTTC.

This clone appeared a few times. V and J are TRBV4-1 and TRBJ1-2, with 8 bases identical to TRBD1. Germline CDR1 is MGHRA and CDR2 is YSYEKL. This CDR3 spans 17 amino acids. J was trimmed by 5 bases and V by 0 bases; bases with no gene match: 11. CDR3 coding DNA: TGCGCCAGCAGCCAAGAACGGCCTACAGGGGGACGGTATGGCTACACCTTC. It encodes CASSQERPTGGRYGYTF.

Of note for this clone: A junction end diverges from the germline sequence, so it may reflect a read error. The CDR3 sequence: CASSSLAESYNGQFF. The CDR3 nucleotides read TGTGCCAGCAGCTCCCTGGCTGAATCCTACAATGGGCAGTTCTTC. V gene TRBV5-4 combines with J gene TRBJ2-1, with D unresolved. This CDR3 contains 15 residues. The germline V gene has CDR1 SGHNT and CDR2 YYREEE (reference sequence). Drawing the rest from reference TRBV5-4 and TRBJ2-1, the complete variable domain is ETGVTQSPTHLIKTRGQQVTLRCSSQSGHNTVSWYQQALGQGPQFIFQYYREEENGRGNFPPRFSGLQFPNYSSELNVNALELDDSALYLCASSSLAESYNGQFFGPGTRLTVL.

This clone was detected only a few times. The chain has TRBV18 and TRBJ2-2; perhaps D is TRBD1 or TRBD2 (6 bases each). There are 16 residues in the CDR3. Germline lookup yields CDR1 KGHSH and CDR2 LQKENI. Trimming took 3 bases from V and 0 from J, leaving 11 bases between them. The CDR3 nucleotides are TGTGCCAGCTCACCTTCCGGGGGCGCGAACACCGGGGAGCTGTTTTTT. This encodes CASSPSGGANTGELFF.

The chain has TRBV7-2 and TRBJ1-3; D possibly corresponds to TRBD1 (5 bases). The length of the CDR3 is 13 residues. V gave up 3 bases and J gave up 10 bases, with 13 bases separating them. Germline-derived CDR1 and CDR2 are SGHTA and FQGNSA. CDR3 coding DNA: TGTGCCAGCAGCTTGCAGGGTGTAGAGACCATATATTTT. It codes for CASSLQGVETIYF.

The chain uses TRBV5-4 and TRBJ1-3, with D hard to call. This CDR3 contains 13 residues. Trimming stripped 5 bases from V and 3 bases from J, with 9 bases between. CDR1 is SGHNT and CDR2 is YYREEE in the germline V gene (reference sequence). CDR3 region: CASRTDYGNTIYF. Written as DNA, the CDR3 is TGTGCCAGCAGGACGGATTATGGAAACACCATATATTTT.

The V gene is TRBV28, the J gene TRBJ2-1, with TRBD2 as a possible D gene (5 bases). The V gene lost 6 bases and the J gene lost 0 bases, with 18 bases spanning the gap. The CDR3 contains 17 residues. CDR1 is MDHEN and CDR2 is SYDVKM in the germline V gene. The CDR3 spells CASRGPHGVSSYNEQFF. The CDR3 DNA sequence: TGTGCCAGCAGAGGCCCCCACGGGGTGAGCTCCTACAATGAGCAGTTCTTC.

The rearrangement uses TRBV28 and TRBJ1-2; a possible D gene is TRBD1 (6 bases). V lost 7 bases to trimming and J lost 4 bases, with 19 bases between them. Germline V CDR1 and CDR2: MDHEN, SYDVKM. This CDR3 comprises 15 residues. The CDR3 region has the DNA TGTGCCAGCACCGTAGTACAGGGCCGGTCCTATGGCTACACCTTC. This encodes CASTVVQGRSYGYTF.

The rearrangement links TRBV14 to TRBJ2-3; 10 bases match TRBD1. Germline V lookup: CDR1 SGHDN, CDR2 FVKESK. CDR3 length: 19 amino acids. The V segment lost 3 bases and the J segment 2 bases; nucleotides outside the gene matches: 14. The CDR3 reads CASSQEGQGFYENTDTQYF. CDR3 DNA: TGTGCCAGCAGCCAGGAGGGACAGGGGTTCTACGAAAACACAGATACGCAGTATTTT.

About this clone itself: A much larger clone differs by one base, so this may be a read error. This chain links TRBV2 with TRBJ1-1; no firm D call. CDR1 SNHLY and CDR2 FYNNEI come from the germline V gene. Deletions cut 3 bases from V and 1 base from J, with 6 bases between. The CDR3 contains 13 residues. The CDR3 loop is CASSERENTEAFF. CDR3 in DNA: TGTGCCAGCAGTGAGAGGGAGAACACTGAAGCTTTCTTT.